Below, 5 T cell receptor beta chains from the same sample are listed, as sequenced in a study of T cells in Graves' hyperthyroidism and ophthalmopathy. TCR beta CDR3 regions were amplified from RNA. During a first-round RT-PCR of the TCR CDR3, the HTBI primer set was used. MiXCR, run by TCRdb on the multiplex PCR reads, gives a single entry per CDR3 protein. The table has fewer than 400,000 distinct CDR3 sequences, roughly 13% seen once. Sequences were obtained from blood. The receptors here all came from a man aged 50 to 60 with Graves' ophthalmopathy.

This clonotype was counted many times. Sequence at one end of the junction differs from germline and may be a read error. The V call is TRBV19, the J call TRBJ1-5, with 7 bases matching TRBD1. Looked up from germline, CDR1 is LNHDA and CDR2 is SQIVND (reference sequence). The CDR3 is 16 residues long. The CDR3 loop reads CASRIGGAGFDQPQHF. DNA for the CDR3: TGTGCCAGTAGGATAGGGGGCGCCGGTTTCGATCAGCCCCAGCATTTT.

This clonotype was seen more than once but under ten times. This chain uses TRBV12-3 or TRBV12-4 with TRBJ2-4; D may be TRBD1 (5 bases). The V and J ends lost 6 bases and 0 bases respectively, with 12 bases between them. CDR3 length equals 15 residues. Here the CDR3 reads CASRPQDIAKNIQYF. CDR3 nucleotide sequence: TGTGCCAGCAGACCACAGGACATAGCCAAAAACATTCAGTACTTC.

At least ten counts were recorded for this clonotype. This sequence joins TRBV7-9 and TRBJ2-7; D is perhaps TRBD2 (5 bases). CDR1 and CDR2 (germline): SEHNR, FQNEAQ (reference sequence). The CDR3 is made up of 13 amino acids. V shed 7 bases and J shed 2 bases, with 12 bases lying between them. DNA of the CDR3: TGTGCCAGCAACAAAGACGGGACCTACGAGCAGTACTTC. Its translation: CASNKDGTYEQYF. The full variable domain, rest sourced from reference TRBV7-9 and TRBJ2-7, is DTGVSQNPRHKITKRGQNVTFRCDPISEHNRLYWYRQTLGQGPEFLTYFQNEAQLEKSRLLSDRFSAERPKGSFSTLEIQRTEQGDSAMYLCASNKDGTYEQYFGPGTRLTVT.

The CDR3 sequence is CASSPGSGWEPQHF. The CDR3 nucleotides read TGTGCCAGCAGCCCAGGTTCGGGTTGGGAGCCCCAGCATTTT. The V gene is TRBV5-5, the J gene TRBJ1-5; D gene uncertain. The V end was cut by 4 bases, the J end by 8 bases, with 16 bases between. The germline CDR1 and CDR2 sequences are SGHKS and YYEKEE (reference sequence). The CDR3 contains 14 residues. Supplemented by reference TRBV5-5 and TRBJ1-5, the full variable domain reads DAGVTQSPTHLIKTRGQQVTLRCSPISGHKSVSWYQQVLGQGPQFIFQYYEKEERGRGNFPDRFSARQFPNYSSELNVNALLLGDSALYLCASSPGSGWEPQHFGDGTRLSIL.

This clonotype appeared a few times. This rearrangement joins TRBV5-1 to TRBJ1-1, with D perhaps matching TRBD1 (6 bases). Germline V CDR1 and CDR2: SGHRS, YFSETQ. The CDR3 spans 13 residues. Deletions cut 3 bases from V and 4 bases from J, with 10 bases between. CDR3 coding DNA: TGCGCCAGCAGCTGGGGGCCTGGCACTGAAGCTTTCTTT. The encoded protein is CASSWGPGTEAFF.